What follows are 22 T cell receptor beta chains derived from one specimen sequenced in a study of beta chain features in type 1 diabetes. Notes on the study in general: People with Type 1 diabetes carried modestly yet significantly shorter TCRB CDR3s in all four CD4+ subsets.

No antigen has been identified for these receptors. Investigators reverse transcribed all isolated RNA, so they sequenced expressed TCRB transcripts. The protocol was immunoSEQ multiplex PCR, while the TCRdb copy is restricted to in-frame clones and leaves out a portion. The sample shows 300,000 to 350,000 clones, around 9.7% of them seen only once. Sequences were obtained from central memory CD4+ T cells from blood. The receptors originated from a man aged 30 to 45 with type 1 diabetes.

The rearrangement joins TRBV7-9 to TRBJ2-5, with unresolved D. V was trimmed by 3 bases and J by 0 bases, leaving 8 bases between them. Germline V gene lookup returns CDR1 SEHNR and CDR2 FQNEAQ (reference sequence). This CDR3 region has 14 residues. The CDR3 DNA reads TGTGCCAGCAGCTTGCGCCGGGACCAAGAGACCCAGTACTTC. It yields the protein CASSLRRDQETQYF.

CDR3 in amino acids: CASSFGQGGKAPQHF. As DNA, the CDR3 is TGTGCCAGCAGCTTCGGACAGGGCGGGAAGGCGCCCCAGCATTTT. The chain couples TRBV5-6 to TRBJ1-5; 8 positions match TRBD1. Germline assignment: CDR1 SGHDT and CDR2 YYEEEE. CDR3 length: 15 amino acids. Germline trimming cut 2 bases from V and 9 bases from J; bases unmatched to any gene: 10.

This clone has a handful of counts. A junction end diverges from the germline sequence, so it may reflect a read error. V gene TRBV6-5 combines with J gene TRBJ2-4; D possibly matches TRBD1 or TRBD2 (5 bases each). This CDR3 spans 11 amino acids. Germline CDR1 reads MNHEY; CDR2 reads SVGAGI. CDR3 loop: CASSSGTDEIF. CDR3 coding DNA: TGTGCCAGCAGTTCCGGGACGGACGAGATCTTC.

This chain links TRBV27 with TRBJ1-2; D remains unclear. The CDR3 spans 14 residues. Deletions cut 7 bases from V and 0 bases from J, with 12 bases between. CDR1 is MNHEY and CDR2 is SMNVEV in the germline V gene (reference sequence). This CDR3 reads CASTDFGSNYGYTF. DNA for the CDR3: TGTGCCAGCACCGATTTCGGGTCTAACTATGGCTACACCTTC.

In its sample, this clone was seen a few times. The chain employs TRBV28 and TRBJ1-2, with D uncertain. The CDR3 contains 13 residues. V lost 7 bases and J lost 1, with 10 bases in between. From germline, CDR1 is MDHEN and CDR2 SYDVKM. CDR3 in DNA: TGTGCCAGCATTAGCCACGTTAACTATGGCTACACCTTC. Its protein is CASISHVNYGYTF.

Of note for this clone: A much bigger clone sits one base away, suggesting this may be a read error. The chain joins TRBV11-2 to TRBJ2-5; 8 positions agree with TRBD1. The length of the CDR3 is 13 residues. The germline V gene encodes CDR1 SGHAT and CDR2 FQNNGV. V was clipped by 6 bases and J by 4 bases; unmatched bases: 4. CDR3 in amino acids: CASRRTGGETQYF. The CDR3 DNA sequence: TGTGCCAGCAGGCGCACAGGGGGAGAGACCCAGTACTTC. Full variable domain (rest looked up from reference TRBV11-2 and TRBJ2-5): EAGVAQSPRYKIIEKRQSVAFWCNPISGHATLYWYQQILGQGPKLLIQFQNNGVVDDSQLPKDRFSAERLKGVDSTLKIQPAKLEDSAVYLCASRRTGGETQYFGPGTRLLVL.

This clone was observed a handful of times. The CDR3 is CASTRDRTHGGYTF. The CDR3 DNA reads TGTGCCAGCACTAGGGACAGGACCCACGGAGGCTACACCTTC. The J gene is TRBJ1-2, the V gene TRBV27; 8 nucleotides align to TRBD1. J lost 8 bases, V lost 7 bases, and 12 bases had no gene match. This CDR3 comprises 14 residues. Looked up from germline, CDR1 is MNHEY and CDR2 is SMNVEV (reference sequence).

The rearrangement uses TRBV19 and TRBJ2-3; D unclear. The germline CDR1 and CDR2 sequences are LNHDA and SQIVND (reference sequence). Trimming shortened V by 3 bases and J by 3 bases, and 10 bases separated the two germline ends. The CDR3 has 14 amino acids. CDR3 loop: CASSIDRGTDTQYF. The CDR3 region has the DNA TGTGCCAGTAGTATTGATCGAGGTACAGATACGCAGTATTTT.

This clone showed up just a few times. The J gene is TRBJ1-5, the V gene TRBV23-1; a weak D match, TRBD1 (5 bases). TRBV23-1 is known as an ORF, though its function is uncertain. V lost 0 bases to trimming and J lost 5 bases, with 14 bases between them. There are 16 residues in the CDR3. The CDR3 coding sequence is TGCGCCAGCAGTCAATCTGGCCAGAGGGGTGATCAGCCCCAGCATTTT. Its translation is CASSQSGQRGDQPQHF.

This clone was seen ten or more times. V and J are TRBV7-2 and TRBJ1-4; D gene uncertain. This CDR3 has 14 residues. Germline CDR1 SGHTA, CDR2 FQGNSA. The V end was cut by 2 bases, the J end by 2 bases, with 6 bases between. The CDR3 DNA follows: TGTGCCAGCAGCTTAATGGAGACTAATGAAAAACTGTTTTTT. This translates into CASSLMETNEKLFF. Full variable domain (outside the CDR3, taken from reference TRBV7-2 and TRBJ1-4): GAGVSQSPSNKVTEKGKDVELRCDPISGHTALYWYRQSLGQGLEFLIYFQGNSAPDKSGLPSDRFSAERTGGSVSTLTIQRTQQEDSAVYLCASSLMETNEKLFFGSGTQLSVL.

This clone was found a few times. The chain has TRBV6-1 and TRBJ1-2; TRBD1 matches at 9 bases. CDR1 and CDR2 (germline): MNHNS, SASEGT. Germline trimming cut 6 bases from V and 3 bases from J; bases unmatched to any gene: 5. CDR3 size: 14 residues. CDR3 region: CASRSTGGDYGYTF. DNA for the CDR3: TGTGCCAGCAGGAGTACAGGGGGCGACTATGGCTACACCTTC.

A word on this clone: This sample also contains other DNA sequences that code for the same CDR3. CDR3 DNA: TGTGCCAGCAGCCCCGGGGGGGGCACAGATACGCAGTATTTT. Translation gives CASSPGGGTDTQYF. The rearrangement joins TRBV7-9 to TRBJ2-3; 8 nucleotides match TRBD2. The V gene end was trimmed by 5 bases and the J gene end by 1 base; junction bases not matched to a gene: 2. This CDR3 is 14 amino acids long. The germline CDR1 and CDR2 sequences are SEHNR and FQNEAQ (reference sequence).

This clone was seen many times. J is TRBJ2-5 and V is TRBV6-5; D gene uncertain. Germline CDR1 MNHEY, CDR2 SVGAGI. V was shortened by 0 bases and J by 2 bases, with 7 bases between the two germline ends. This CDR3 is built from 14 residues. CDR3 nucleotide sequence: TGTGCCAGCAGTTACTCCAATACTCAAGAGACCCAGTACTTC. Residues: CASSYSNTQETQYF.

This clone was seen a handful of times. The CDR3 DNA reads as TGCGCCAGCAGCCCCCGACAGGGATCGGCCTACGAGCAGTACTTC. Protein sequence: CASSPRQGSAYEQYF. The chain couples TRBV5-1 to TRBJ2-7, with 7 bases matching TRBD1. The CDR3 runs to 15 residues. Looked up from germline, CDR1 is SGHRS and CDR2 is YFSETQ. Unmatched junction bases numbered 9, after V lost 4 bases and J lost 2 bases.

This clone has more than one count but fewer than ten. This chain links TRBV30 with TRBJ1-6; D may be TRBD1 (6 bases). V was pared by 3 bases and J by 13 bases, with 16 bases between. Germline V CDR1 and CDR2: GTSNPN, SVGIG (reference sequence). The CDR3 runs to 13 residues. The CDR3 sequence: CAWRSTGQGPLHF. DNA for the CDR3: TGTGCCTGGAGGTCGACGGGGCAGGGGCCCCTCCACTTT.

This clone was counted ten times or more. The CDR3 here is CASSLVGGNNSPLHF. The CDR3 coding sequence is TGTGCCAGCAGCTTAGTCGGGGGAAATAATTCACCCCTCCACTTT. The chain carries TRBV11-2 and TRBJ1-6; D possibly corresponds to TRBD1 (5 bases). There are 15 residues in the CDR3. The V end was cut by 1 base, the J end by 5 bases, with 9 bases between. CDR1 and CDR2 (germline): SGHAT, FQNNGV.

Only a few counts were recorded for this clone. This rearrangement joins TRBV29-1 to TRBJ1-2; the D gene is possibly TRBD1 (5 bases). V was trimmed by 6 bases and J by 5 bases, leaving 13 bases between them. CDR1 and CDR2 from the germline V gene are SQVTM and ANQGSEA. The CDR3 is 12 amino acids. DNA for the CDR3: TGCAGCGTCGTGGGGGAGCCATATGGCTACACCTTC. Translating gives CSVVGEPYGYTF.

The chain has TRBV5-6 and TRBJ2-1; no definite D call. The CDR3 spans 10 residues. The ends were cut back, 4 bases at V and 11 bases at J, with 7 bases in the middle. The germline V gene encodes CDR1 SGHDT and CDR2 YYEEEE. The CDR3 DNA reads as TGTGCCAGCAGCGGGGTCCAGCAGTTCTTC. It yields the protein CASSGVQQFF.

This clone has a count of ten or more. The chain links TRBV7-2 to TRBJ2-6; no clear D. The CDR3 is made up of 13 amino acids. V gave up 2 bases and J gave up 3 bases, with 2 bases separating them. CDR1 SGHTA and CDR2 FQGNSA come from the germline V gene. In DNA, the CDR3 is TGTGCCAGCAGCTTACTTGGGGCCAACGTCCTGACTTTC. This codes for CASSLLGANVLTF.

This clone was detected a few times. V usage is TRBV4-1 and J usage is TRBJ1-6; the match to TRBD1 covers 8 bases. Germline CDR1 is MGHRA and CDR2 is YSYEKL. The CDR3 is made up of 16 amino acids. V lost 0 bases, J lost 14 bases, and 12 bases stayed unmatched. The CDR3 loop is CASSQEVGTGMITLHF. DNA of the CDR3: TGCGCCAGCAGCCAAGAAGTGGGGACAGGTATGATCACCCTCCACTTT.

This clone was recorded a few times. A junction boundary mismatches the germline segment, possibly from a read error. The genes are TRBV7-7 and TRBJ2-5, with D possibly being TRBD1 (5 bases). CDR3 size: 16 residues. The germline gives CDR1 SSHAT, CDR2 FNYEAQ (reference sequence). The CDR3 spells CASSPTRTPFQETQYF. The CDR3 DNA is TGTGCTAGCAGCCCAACCCGGACACCCTTCCAAGAGACCCAGTACTTC. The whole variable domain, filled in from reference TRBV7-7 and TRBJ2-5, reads GAGVSQSPRYKVTKRGQDVTLRCDPISSHATLYWYQQALGQGPEFLTYFNYEAQPDKSGLPSDRFSAERPEGSISTLTIQRTEQRDSAMYRCASSPTRTPFQETQYFGPGTRLLVL.

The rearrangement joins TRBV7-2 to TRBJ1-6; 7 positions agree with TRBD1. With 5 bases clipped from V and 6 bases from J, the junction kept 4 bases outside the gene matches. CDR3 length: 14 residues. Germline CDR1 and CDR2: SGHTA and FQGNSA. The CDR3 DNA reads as TGTGCCAGCAGCCCCGAGGGGGCTAATTCACCCCTCCACTTT. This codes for CASSPEGANSPLHF.